This record covers a single T cell receptor (beta chain). No antigen is known for it. The record originates from a study of CD8+ T cells in alopecia areata. About the study: Tofacitinib ran for 6 to 18 months before 6 months off drug.

RNA, once extracted, was reverse transcribed into cDNA for use as the sequencing template. The repertoire was sequenced with immunoSEQ multiplex PCR; TCRdb's copy has only in-frame clones and lacks some. The table shows about 120,000 clones, with 53% occurring only once. General study results and limits: There were many expanded lesional clones persisting in scalp and blood during tofacitinib. Lesional scalp, especially alopecia totalis/universalis, showed higher clonality than normal scalp.

CDR3 length: 16 amino acids. Germline CDR1 reads MGHRA; CDR2 reads YSYEKL. The V and J ends lost 1 base and 6 bases, in that order; junction bases with no gene match: 11. Stated treatment: oral pan-JAK inhibitor, 5-10 mg twice daily. The rearrangement joins TRBV4-1 to TRBJ2-7, with 8 bases that match TRBD2. The sequence derives from a human donor with alopecia areata. The sample in question was CD4+ T cells sorted from blood, obtained at week 4, from a patient treated with tofacitinib. CDR3 DNA: TGCGCCAGCAGCCAAGTCTCCGGGGGGGCCGGAGGCGAGCAGTACTTC. Amino acid sequence: CASSQVSGGAGGEQYF.